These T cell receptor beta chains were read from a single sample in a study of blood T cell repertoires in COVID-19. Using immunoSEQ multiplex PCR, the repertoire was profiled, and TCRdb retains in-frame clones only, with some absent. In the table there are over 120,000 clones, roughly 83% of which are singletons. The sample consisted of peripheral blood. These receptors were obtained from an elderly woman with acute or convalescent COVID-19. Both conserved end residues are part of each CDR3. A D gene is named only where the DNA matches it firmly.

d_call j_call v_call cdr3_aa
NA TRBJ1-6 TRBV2 CASSVNRGEGAVHSPLHF
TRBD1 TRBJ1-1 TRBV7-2 CASSGQGHMNTEAFF
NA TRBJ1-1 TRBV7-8 CASRLQGTEAFF
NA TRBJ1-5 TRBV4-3 CASSLGQNQPQHF
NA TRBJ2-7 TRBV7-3 CASSQSQGAEQYF
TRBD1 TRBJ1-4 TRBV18 CASSSGTGYNEKLFF
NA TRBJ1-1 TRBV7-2 CASSLMTSGSTEAFF
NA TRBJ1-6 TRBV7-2 CASSLVGRQTSYNSPLHF
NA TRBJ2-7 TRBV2 CASSGGPYEQYF
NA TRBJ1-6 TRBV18 CASSREERSPLHF
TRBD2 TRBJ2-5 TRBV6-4 CASSPSGGALETQYF
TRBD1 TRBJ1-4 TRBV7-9 CASSPMLDREGTANEKLFF
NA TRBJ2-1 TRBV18 CASSPIGGPSSYNEQFF
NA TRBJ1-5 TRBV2 CASNRDSNQPQHF
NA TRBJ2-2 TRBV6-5 CASSYYAASHAGELFF
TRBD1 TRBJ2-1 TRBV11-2 CASTLGQGHNEQFF
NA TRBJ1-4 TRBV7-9 CASSLGVLEEKLFF
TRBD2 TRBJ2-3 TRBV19 CASSSTSGEGTDTQYF
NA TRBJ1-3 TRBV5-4 CASSPTVSGNTIYF
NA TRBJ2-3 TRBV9 CASSVDQGTDTQYF
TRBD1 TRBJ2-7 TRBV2 CASSESRTGGSEQYF
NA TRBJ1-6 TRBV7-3 CASSPMNRAPLHF
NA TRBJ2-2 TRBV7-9 CASSSVGGNTGELFF
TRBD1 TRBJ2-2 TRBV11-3 CASSRDRELDGELFF
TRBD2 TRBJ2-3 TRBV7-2 CASSLAASGRTDTQYF
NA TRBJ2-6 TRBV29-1 CSVEGRDTRQGGGANVLTF
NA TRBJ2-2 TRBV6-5 CASSYETRVDRELFF
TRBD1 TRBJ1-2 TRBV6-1 CASNSAGGRGYGYTF
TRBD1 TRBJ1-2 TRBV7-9 CASSLRGQGASGYTF
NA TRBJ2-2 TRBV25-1 CASSESDRFRTGELFF
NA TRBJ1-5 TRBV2 CASRSQGGKGNQPQHF
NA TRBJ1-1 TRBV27 CATGGNTEAFF
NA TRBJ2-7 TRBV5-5 CASSPTNYEQYF
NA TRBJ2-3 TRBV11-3 CASSVGGPDTQYF
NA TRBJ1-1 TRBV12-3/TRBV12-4 CASSLKRETMAFF
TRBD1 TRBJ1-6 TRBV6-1 CASSAYVPGTGISPLHF
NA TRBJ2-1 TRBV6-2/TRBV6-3 CASSSTGIHNEQFF
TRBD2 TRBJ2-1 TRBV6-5 CASSYSGGRYEQFF
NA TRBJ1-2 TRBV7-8 CASSSNSYGYTF
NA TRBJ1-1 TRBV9 CASSPPTGGGTEAFF
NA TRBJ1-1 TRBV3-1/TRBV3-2 CASTVRGLNTEAFF
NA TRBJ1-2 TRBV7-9 CASSTDSEVGGYTF
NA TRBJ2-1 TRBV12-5 CASGRDSNEQFF
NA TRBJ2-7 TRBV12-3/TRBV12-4 CASSSSYEQYF
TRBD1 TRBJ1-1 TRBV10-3 CATAGDRGNTEAFF
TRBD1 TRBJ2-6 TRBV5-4 CASSSTGGAALGANVLTF
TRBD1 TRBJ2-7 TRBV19 CASSNQGQGADEQYF
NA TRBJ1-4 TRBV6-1 CASSETTRGNNEKLFF
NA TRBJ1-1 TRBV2 CASEGDGWTEAFF
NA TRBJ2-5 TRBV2 CASRLSEETQYF
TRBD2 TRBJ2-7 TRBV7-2 CASSLALAAYEQYF